Below, 16 T cell receptor beta chains from the same sample are listed, as sequenced in a study of cytomegalovirus exposure and HLA in healthy donors. Primers for the PCR totalled 60 Vbeta and 13 Jbeta. Using immunoSEQ multiplex PCR, the repertoire was profiled, and TCRdb retains in-frame clones only, with some absent. The sample records approximately 190,000 clones, roughly 76% being singletons. The specimen sequenced was PBMCs. Every receptor here comes from a woman in her twenties or thirties in good health and CMV-seropositive.

The gene calls are TRBV29-1 and TRBJ1-2; TRBD1 aligns across 7 bases. Germline lookup yields CDR1 SQVTM and CDR2 ANQGSEA. The CDR3 runs 12 residues. Germline trimming cut 6 bases from V and 2 bases from J; bases unmatched to any gene: 3. Here the CDR3 reads CSVGGQNYGYTF. DNA for the CDR3: TGCAGCGTGGGGGGACAGAACTATGGCTACACCTTC.

This rearrangement joins TRBV6-5 to TRBJ1-2; D gene unclear. V was cut by 4 bases and J by 5 bases, with 11 bases left in between. The CDR3 has 13 residues. Germline CDR1 is MNHEY and CDR2 is SVGAGI. DNA of the CDR3: TGTGCCAGCAGTTCGAACCGGGATTATGGCTACACCTTC. Protein: CASSSNRDYGYTF.

V usage is TRBV7-2 and J usage is TRBJ1-1; no firm D call. Trimming left V 7 bases short and J 3 bases short, with 15 bases between. The germline V gene encodes CDR1 SGHTA and CDR2 FQGNSA. The CDR3 spans 14 residues. CDR3 loop: CASNIQSSDTEAFF. CDR3 nucleotide sequence: TGTGCCAGCAACATACAGTCATCGGACACTGAAGCTTTCTTT.

In its sample, this clone was seen a few times. This rearrangement joins TRBV14 to TRBJ1-1, with TRBD1 identical over 11 bases. Germline V gene sequence: CDR1 SGHDN, CDR2 FVKESK. This CDR3 region has 17 residues. V was pared by 3 bases and J by 0 bases, with 6 bases of the junction left unmatched. The DNA for the CDR3 is TGTGCCAGCAGCCATTGGACAGGGGGCGGGATGAACACTGAAGCTTTCTTT. Translated, it gives CASSHWTGGGMNTEAFF.

The chain is built from TRBV27 and TRBJ2-7, with D perhaps TRBD2 (5 bases). CDR1 and CDR2 from the germline V gene are MNHEY and SMNVEV (reference sequence). The V and J ends lost 2 bases and 0 bases respectively, with 8 bases between them. This CDR3 spans 14 amino acids. Here the CDR3 DNA reads TGTGCCAGCAGTTTAATGGGGAGCTCCTACGAGCAGTACTTC. It codes for CASSLMGSSYEQYF.

The chain employs TRBV6-6 and TRBJ1-1, with D maybe TRBD1 (6 bases). CDR1 and CDR2 (germline): MNHNY, SVGAGI (reference sequence). This CDR3 region has 15 residues. With 8 bases removed from V and 6 bases from J, the gap between germline ends came to 22 bases. CDR3 region: CASALPTGIISEAFF. The CDR3 DNA sequence: TGTGCCAGCGCCCTCCCCACAGGGATCATCTCTGAAGCTTTCTTT.

The chain is built from TRBV29-1 and TRBJ2-6; 9 positions agree with TRBD2. V lost 6 bases to trimming and J lost 3 bases; unmatched junction nucleotides: 9. This CDR3 has 16 residues. The germline V gene has CDR1 SQVTM and CDR2 ANQGSEA. The CDR3 sequence is CSVPQAGGRGANVLTF. CDR3 in DNA: TGCAGCGTCCCGCAGGCGGGAGGGCGTGGGGCCAACGTCCTGACTTTC.

This chain joins TRBV4-1 and TRBJ2-2, with a tentative D call TRBD2 (5 bases). V was cut by 4 bases and J by 6 bases, with 24 bases left in between. CDR3 length equals 18 residues. Germline V lookup: CDR1 MGHRA, CDR2 YSYEKL. The CDR3 here is CASSPGGVRRVGAGELFF. CDR3 bases: TGCGCCAGCAGCCCAGGAGGTGTTAGACGGGTTGGGGCCGGGGAGCTGTTTTTT.

J is TRBJ1-1 and V is TRBV6-5; the D gene is possibly TRBD1 (5 bases). The V gene's germline CDR1 is MNHEY and CDR2 SVGAGI. The CDR3 has 13 amino acids. V was trimmed by 5 bases and J by 5 bases, leaving 12 bases between them. CDR3: CASSTRQYTEAFF. The CDR3 DNA follows: TGTGCCAGCAGTACCAGACAGTATACTGAAGCTTTCTTT.

J is TRBJ2-1 and V is TRBV5-1; 7 bases line up with TRBD2. Per the germline V gene, CDR1 is SGHRS and CDR2 is YFSETQ. CDR3 length: 15 residues. Losses at the gene ends were 1 base for V and 4 bases for J; bases not matched to a gene: 5. The CDR3 coding sequence is TGCGCCAGCAGCTTGACGCGGGAGAGGTACAATGAGCAGTTCTTC. This translates into CASSLTRERYNEQFF.

The chain combines TRBV5-4 with TRBJ1-1, with 8 bases identical to TRBD1. V was clipped by 4 bases and J by 6 bases; unmatched bases: 20. The CDR3 runs 18 residues. Germline CDR1 reads SGHNT; CDR2 reads YYREEE (reference sequence). The CDR3, as DNA: TGTGCCAGCAGCCTGAGGGTAACAGGGGGGTGGGCTTGGGCTGAAGCTTTCTTT. This codes for CASSLRVTGGWAWAEAFF.

V and J are TRBV30 and TRBJ2-3, with D possibly being TRBD2 (6 bases). The CDR3 totals 15 residues. Germline V gene lookup returns CDR1 GTSNPN and CDR2 SVGIG (reference sequence). V shed 4 bases and J shed 2 bases, with 16 bases lying between them. CDR3 coding DNA: TGTGCCTGGAACCAGGGAGGAGGGCTCACAGATACGCAGTATTTT. The encoded protein is CAWNQGGGLTDTQYF.

The gene calls are TRBV7-2 and TRBJ2-1, with D perhaps TRBD2 (6 bases). In germline, CDR1 is SGHTA, CDR2 FQGNSA. The CDR3 length is 12 residues. V dropped 2 bases and J dropped 9 bases, with 8 bases sitting between them. CDR3 coding DNA: TGTGCCAGCAGCTTATACGGGGGTGAGCAGTTCTTC. Amino acid sequence: CASSLYGGEQFF.

This CDR3 reads CASSSGQGDRPQHF. The CDR3, as DNA: TGTGCCAGCAGCTCCGGACAGGGTGATCGGCCCCAGCATTTT. The V and J genes are TRBV7-2 and TRBJ1-5; 8 bases are a match to TRBD1. CDR1 is SGHTA and CDR2 is FQGNSA in the germline V gene. J was trimmed by 9 bases and V by 4 bases; bases with no gene match: 8. This CDR3 comprises 14 residues.

This chain uses TRBV7-8 with TRBJ1-2; TRBD1 might be the D (5 bases). The CDR3 covers 13 residues. Trimming took 3 bases from V and 4 from J, leaving 9 bases between them. Germline V CDR1 and CDR2: SGHVS, FQNEAQ. DNA for the CDR3: TGTGCCAGCAGCTTGGGGCAGACCTATGGCTACACCTTC. It is translated as CASSLGQTYGYTF.

CDR3 sequence: CASSRTQGAFEKLFF. CDR3 sequence (DNA): TGTGCCAGCAGCCGAACACAGGGGGCGTTTGAAAAACTGTTTTTT. This sequence joins TRBV28 and TRBJ1-4; 9 bases match TRBD1. J was trimmed by 7 bases and V by 6 bases; bases with no gene match: 9. This CDR3 contains 15 residues. Germline V lookup: CDR1 MDHEN, CDR2 SYDVKM.